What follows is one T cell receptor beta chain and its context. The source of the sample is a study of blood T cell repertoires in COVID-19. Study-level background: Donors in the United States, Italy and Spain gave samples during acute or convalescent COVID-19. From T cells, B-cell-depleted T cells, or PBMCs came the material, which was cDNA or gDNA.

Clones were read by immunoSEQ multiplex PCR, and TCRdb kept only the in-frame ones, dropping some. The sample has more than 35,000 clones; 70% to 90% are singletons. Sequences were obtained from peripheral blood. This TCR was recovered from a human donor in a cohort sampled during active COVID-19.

CDR3 sequence: CAISRAETDYSPLHF. The CDR3 DNA sequence: TGTGCCATATCAAGGGCCGAGACAGACTATTCACCCCTCCACTTT. The chain employs TRBV10-3 and TRBJ1-6, with D possibly matching TRBD1 (5 bases). This CDR3 is built from 15 residues. CDR1 ENHRY and CDR2 SYGVKD come from the germline V gene. V lost 9 bases and J lost 8, with 20 bases in between.